These 5 T cell receptor beta chains originate from one sample sequenced in a study of T cell repertoires in cytomegalovirus infection. No antigen has been identified for these receptors. MiXCR, run by TCRdb on the reads, gives a single entry per CDR3 protein. The table has about 500,000 distinct CDR3 sequences, 25% to 35% seen once. Sequencing used cultured PBMCs, obtained from culture after CMV antigen stimulation. These receptor sequences come from a human donor in good health (CMV status not recorded). Some clones in this sample may be carry-over from other donors' samples.

The V call is TRBV12-3 or TRBV12-4, the J call TRBJ2-1; 8 bases are a match to TRBD2. CDR3 size: 17 residues. With 5 bases clipped from V and 7 bases from J, the junction kept 16 bases outside the gene matches. The CDR3 region has the DNA TGTGCCAGCAGTACCCGGGGACTACTAGCGGAAATGAATGAGCAGTTCTTC. Translated, it gives CASSTRGLLAEMNEQFF.

In this sample, this clonotype turned up a few times. The chain couples TRBV6-6 to TRBJ2-2; no firm D call. The germline gives CDR1 MNHNY, CDR2 SVGAGI (reference sequence). The CDR3 is made up of 13 amino acids. V dropped 1 base and J dropped 9 bases, with 9 bases sitting between them. CDR3 bases: TGTGCCAGCAGTTACTTAGGTTTTCGGGAGCTGTTTTTT. Protein: CASSYLGFRELFF.

This clonotype appeared a few times. This chain connects TRBV27 to TRBJ2-4; TRBD1 or TRBD2 may be the D gene (5 bases each). From germline, CDR1 is MNHEY and CDR2 SMNVEV (reference sequence). This CDR3 comprises 16 residues. V shed 5 bases and J shed 6 bases, with 20 bases lying between them. CDR3 region: CASSAVTPRDRNIQYF. For the CDR3, the DNA is TGTGCCAGCAGTGCTGTTACCCCCAGGGACCGAAACATTCAGTACTTC.

The chain links TRBV7-9 to TRBJ1-1; no clear D. Germline CDR1 SEHNR, CDR2 FQNEAQ (reference sequence). The length of the CDR3 is 11 residues. Trimming stripped 8 bases from V and 1 base from J, with 5 bases between. The CDR3 reads CASGRNTEAFF. The CDR3 DNA reads TGTGCCAGCGGGAGGAACACTGAAGCTTTCTTT. Based on the CDR3 plus reference TRBV7-9 and TRBJ1-1, the full variable domain is DTGVSQNPRHKITKRGQNVTFRCDPISEHNRLYWYRQTLGQGPEFLTYFQNEAQLEKSRLLSDRFSAERPKGSFSTLEIQRTEQGDSAMYLCASGRNTEAFFGQGTRLTVV.

The CDR3 DNA reads TGTGCCAGCAAAGGACTCACCGACAGGGGAGGTACTGAAGCTTTCTTT. Translated, it gives CASKGLTDRGGTEAFF. V and J are TRBV6-1 and TRBJ1-1; 8 bases fit TRBD1. The CDR3 has 16 residues. V was pared by 7 bases and J by 5 bases, with 15 bases of the junction left unmatched. Germline V gives CDR1 MNHNS, CDR2 SASEGT.